This T cell receptor beta chain was captured in a study of cytomegalovirus exposure and HLA in healthy donors. General study results and limits: TCR association rates varied by HLA locus in a later analysis, with DRB1 highest and HLA-C lowest. Some segments of the V type, notably TRBV6-2 and TRBV6-3, were excluded as indistinguishable.

The PCR made use of 60 Vbeta and 13 Jbeta primers. Generated by immunoSEQ multiplex PCR, the TCRdb table keeps only in-frame clones and is missing some. The sample includes about 140,000 clones, roughly four fifths of them seen just once. The germline V gene has CDR1 MDHEN and CDR2 SYDVKM. The CDR3 is 14 residues long. V gave up 5 bases and J gave up 2 bases, with 12 bases separating them. Comments on this clone: What it binds is unknown.

The V gene is TRBV28, the J gene TRBJ1-1; D possibly corresponds to TRBD1 (5 bases). The receptor comes from a female donor in good health and CMV-seronegative. The sample consisted of PBMCs. CDR3 residues: CASSITRVNTEAFF. DNA of the CDR3: TGTGCCAGCAGTATAACCAGGGTAAACACTGAAGCTTTCTTT. The entire variable domain, with the rest obtained from reference TRBV28 and TRBJ1-1, is as follows: DVKVTQSSRYLVKRTGEKVFLECVQDMDHENMFWYRQDPGLGLRLIYFSYDVKMKEKGDIPEGYSVSREKKERFSLILESASTNQTSMYLCASSITRVNTEAFFGQGTRLTVV.